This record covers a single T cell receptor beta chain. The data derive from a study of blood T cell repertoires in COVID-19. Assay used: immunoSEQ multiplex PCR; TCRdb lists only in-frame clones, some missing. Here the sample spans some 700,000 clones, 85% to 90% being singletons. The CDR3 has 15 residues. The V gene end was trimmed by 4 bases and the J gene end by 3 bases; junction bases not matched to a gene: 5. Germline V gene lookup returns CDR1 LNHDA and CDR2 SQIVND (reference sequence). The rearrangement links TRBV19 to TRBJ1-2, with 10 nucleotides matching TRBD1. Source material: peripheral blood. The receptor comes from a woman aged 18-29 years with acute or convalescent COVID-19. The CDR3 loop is CASSTWTGGDYGYTF. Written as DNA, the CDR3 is TGTGCCAGTAGTACGTGGACAGGGGGAGACTATGGCTACACCTTC.